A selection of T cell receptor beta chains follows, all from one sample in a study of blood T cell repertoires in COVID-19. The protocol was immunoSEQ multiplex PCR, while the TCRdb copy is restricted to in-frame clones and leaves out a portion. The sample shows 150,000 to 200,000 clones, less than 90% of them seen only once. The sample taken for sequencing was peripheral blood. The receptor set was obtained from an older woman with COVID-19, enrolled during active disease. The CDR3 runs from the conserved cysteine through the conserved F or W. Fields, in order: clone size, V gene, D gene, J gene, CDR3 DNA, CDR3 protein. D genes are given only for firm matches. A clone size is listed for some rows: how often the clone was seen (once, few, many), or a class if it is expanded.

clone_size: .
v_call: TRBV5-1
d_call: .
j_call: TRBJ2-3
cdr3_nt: TGCGCCAGCAGCTCGGGACACTCTAGCACAGATACGCAGTATTTT
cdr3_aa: CASSSGHSSTDTQYF

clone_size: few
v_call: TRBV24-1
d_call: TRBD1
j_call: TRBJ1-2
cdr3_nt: TGTGCCACCAGTGATAACCCGGGACAGGGAGCGGTGGGCTACACCTTC
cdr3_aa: CATSDNPGQGAVGYTF

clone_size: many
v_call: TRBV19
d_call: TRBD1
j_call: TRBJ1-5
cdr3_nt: TGTGCCAGTGGACCGGGACAGATCAATCAGCCCCAGCATTTT
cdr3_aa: CASGPGQINQPQHF

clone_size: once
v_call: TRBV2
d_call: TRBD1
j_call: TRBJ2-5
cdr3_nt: TGTGCCAGCACGGCGGGCCGGACAGGGCGAGAGACCCAGTACTTC
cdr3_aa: CASTAGRTGRETQYF

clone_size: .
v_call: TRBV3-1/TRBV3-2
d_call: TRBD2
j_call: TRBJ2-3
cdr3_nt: TGTGCCAGCAGCCAAAGGGCGGCGGGGGGGAGTAGCACAGATACGCAGTATTTT
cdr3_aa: CASSQRAAGGSSTDTQYF

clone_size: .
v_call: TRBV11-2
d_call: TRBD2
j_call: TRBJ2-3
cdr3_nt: TGTGCCAGCAGCTTAGTCCCTAGCGGGGGGTGGCAAGATACGCAGTATTTT
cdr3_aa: CASSLVPSGGWQDTQYF

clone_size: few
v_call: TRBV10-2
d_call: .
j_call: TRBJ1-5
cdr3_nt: TGCGCCAGCAGTTGGGCAGGGGAAGATCAGCCCCAGCATTTT
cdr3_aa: CASSWAGEDQPQHF

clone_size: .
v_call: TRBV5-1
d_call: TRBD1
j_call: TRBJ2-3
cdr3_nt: TGCGCCAGCAGCTTGGCTCAGGGGGCAACAGATACGCAGTATTTT
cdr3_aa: CASSLAQGATDTQYF

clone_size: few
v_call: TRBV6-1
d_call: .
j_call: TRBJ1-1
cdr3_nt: TGTGCCAGCAGTGAAGCTTGGGGGGTATTGAACACTGAAGCTTTCTTT
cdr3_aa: CASSEAWGVLNTEAFF

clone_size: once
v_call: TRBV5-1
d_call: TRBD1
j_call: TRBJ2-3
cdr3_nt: TGCGCCAGCAGCGGGGACAGCAGCACAGATACGCAGTATTTT
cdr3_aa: CASSGDSSTDTQYF

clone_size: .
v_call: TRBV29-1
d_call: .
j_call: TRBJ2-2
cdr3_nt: TGCAGCGCCTTTGCGGGACGGAGAGGAGGCGGGGAGCTGTTTTTT
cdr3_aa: CSAFAGRRGGGELFF

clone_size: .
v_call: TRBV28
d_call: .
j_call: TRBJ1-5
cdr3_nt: TGTGCCAGCAGTTCCAGACAGGAAGGTAGCAATCAGCCCCAGCATTTT
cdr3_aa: CASSSRQEGSNQPQHF

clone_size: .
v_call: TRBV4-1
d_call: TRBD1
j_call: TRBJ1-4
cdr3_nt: TGCGCCAGCAGCCAGGACAGGACGCGTGAAAAACTGTTTTTT
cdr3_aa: CASSQDRTREKLFF

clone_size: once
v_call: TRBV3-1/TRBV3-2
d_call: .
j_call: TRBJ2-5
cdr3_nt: TGTGCCAGCAGCCAGTCGAGACTCCAAGTAGAGACCCAGTACTTC
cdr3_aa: CASSQSRLQVETQYF

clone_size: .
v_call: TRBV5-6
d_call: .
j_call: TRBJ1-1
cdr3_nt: TGTGCCAGCAGTCGACAGAGAGAAGCTTTCTTT
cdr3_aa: CASSRQREAFF

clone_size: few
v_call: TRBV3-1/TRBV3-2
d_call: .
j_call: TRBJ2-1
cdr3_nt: TGTGCCAGCAGCCAAGGGGTACTAGAAAGGAATGAGCAGTTCTTC
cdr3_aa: CASSQGVLERNEQFF

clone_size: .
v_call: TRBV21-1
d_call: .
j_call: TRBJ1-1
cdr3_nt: TGTGCCAGCAGCAAAGCCCATTGGGCGGAGGCGAACACTGAAGCTTTCTTT
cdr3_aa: CASSKAHWAEANTEAFF

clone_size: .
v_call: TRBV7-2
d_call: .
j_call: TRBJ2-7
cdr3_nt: TGTGCCAGCAGGCCTACGAGGGGGAGCTACGAGCAGTACTTC
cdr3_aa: CASRPTRGSYEQYF

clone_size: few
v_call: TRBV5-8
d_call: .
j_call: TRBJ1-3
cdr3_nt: TGTGCCAGCAGCCGGTTGGGAGTGAGGGCCAGTGGAAACACCATATATTTT
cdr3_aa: CASSRLGVRASGNTIYF

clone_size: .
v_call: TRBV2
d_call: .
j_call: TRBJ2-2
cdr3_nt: TGTGCCGGGGGACTGGAGAACACCGGGGAGCTGTTTTTT
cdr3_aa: CAGGLENTGELFF

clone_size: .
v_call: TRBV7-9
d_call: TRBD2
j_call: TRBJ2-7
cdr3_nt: TGTGCCAGCAGCTTAGGCGGGAGCCCCCCGTGGGAGCAGTACTTC
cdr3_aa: CASSLGGSPPWEQYF

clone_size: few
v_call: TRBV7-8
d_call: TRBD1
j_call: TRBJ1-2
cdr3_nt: TGTGCCAGCAGCTTAGAGGCCAGGGGGCACTTTAGCGGCTACACCTTC
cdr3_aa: CASSLEARGHFSGYTF

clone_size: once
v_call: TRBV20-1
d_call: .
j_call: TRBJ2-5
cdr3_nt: TGCAGTGCTAGTGCGACTAGTGAAGAGACCCAGTACTTC
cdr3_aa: CSASATSEETQYF

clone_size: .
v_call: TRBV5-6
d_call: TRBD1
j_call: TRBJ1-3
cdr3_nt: TGTGCCAGCAGCCCCATGACAGGGTCCGGAAACACCATATATTTT
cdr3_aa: CASSPMTGSGNTIYF

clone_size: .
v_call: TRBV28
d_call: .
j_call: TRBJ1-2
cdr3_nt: TGTGCCAGCAGTCCAGGAAAGAGTTCCTATGGCTACACCTTC
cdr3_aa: CASSPGKSSYGYTF

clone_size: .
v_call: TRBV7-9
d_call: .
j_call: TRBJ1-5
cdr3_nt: TGTGCCAGCAGCTTAGAGTTAGGGGCCAAGCATTTT
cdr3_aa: CASSLELGAKHF

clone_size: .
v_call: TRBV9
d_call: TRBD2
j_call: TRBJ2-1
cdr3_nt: TGTGCCAGCAGCGTAGGACTAGCGGGGGGGCACGACACTGAGCAGTTCTTC
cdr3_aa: CASSVGLAGGHDTEQFF

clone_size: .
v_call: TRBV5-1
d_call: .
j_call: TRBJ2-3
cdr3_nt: TGCGCCAGCAGCTCGGACAGCACTCCTGCGATATCGGATACGCAGTATTTT
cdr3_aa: CASSSDSTPAISDTQYF

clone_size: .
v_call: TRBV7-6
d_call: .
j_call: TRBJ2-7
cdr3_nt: TGTGCCAGCAGCCCCCAGTCCCGGGGCTCCTACGAGCAGTACTTC
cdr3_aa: CASSPQSRGSYEQYF

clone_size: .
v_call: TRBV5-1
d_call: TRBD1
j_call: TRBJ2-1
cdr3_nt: TGCGCCAGCACCTCCGGGACAGGGTTGCTCTTC
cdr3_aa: CASTSGTGLLF

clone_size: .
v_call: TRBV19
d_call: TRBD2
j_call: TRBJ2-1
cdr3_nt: TGTGCCAGTAGTATACTAGCGGGAGACTTAACGAATGAGCAGTTCTTC
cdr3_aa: CASSILAGDLTNEQFF

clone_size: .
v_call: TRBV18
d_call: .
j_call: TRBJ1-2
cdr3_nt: TGTGCCAGCTCACCTTCGGACAGCTATGGCTACACCTTC
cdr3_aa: CASSPSDSYGYTF

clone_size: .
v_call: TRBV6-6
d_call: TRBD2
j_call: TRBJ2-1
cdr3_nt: TGTGCCAGCAGCCTTCCTAGCGGCTACAATGAGCAGTTCTTC
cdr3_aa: CASSLPSGYNEQFF

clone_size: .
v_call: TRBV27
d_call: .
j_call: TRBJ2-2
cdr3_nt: TGTGCCAGCAGGAGGACCGGGGAGCTGTTTTTT
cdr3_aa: CASRRTGELFF

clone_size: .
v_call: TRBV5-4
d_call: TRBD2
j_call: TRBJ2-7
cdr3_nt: TGTGCCAGCAGCTTGGCCGGGAGGGCCGTCGAGCAGTACTTC
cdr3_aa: CASSLAGRAVEQYF

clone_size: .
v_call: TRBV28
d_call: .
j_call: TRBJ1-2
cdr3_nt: TGTGCCAGCAGTTTATGGCAGGGTGGCGGCTACACCTTC
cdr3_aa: CASSLWQGGGYTF

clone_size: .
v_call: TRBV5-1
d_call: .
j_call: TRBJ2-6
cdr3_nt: TGCGCCAGCAAGCTTGGGGGGAGTGGGGCCAACGTCCTGACTTTC
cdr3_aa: CASKLGGSGANVLTF

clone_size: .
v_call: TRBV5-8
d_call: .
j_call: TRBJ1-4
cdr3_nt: TGTGCCAGCGGCCGAGGGTGGAGCGGTGAAAAACTGTTTTTT
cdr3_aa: CASGRGWSGEKLFF

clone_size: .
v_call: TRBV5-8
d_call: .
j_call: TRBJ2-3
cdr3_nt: TGTGCCAGCAGCTCTTACCGGGACAAATCCGATACGCAGTATTTT
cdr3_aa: CASSSYRDKSDTQYF

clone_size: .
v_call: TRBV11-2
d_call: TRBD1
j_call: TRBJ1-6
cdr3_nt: TGTGCCAGCAGCAAGGACAGGGGGCTGAATTCACCCCTCCACTTT
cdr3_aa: CASSKDRGLNSPLHF

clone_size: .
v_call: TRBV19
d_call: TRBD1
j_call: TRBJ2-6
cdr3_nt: TGTGCCAGTAGTATAGGCCCCCCTGACAGGGGAAACTCTGGGGCCAACGTCCTGACTTTC
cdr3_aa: CASSIGPPDRGNSGANVLTF

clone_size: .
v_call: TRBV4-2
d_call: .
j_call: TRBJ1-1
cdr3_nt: TGTGCCAGCAGCCAAGATGGGGGGGGAGTAGAAGCTTTCTTT
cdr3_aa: CASSQDGGGVEAFF

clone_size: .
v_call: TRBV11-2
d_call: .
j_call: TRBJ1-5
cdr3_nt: TGTGCCCTGAGGAAGCAGCCCCAGCATTTT
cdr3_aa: CALRKQPQHF

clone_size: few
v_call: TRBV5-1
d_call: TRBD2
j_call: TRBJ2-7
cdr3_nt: TGCGCCAGCAGCATATTACCGGTGGGGGGAGGGGCGTACGAGCAGTACTTC
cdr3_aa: CASSILPVGGGAYEQYF

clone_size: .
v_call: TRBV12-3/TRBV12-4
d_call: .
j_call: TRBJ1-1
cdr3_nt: TGTGCCAGCAGTATGTTCGGGTTGACTGAAGCTTTCTTT
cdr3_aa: CASSMFGLTEAFF

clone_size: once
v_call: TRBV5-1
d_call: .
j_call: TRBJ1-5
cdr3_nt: TGCGCCAGCAGCTACGAGGGTGGCAATCAGCCCCAGCATTTT
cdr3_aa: CASSYEGGNQPQHF

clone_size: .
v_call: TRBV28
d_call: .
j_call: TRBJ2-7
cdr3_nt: TGTGCCAGCAGTTTTCGGGGGAAGCAGTACTTC
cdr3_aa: CASSFRGKQYF

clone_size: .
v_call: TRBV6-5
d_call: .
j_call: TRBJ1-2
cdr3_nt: TGTGCCAGCAGCTTACGAGCGGGGGGTAACTATGGCTACACCTTC
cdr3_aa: CASSLRAGGNYGYTF

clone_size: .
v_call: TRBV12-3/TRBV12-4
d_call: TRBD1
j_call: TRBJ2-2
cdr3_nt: TGTGCCAGCAGTTTACGGACAGGGGAGGAGCTGTTTTTT
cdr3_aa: CASSLRTGEELFF

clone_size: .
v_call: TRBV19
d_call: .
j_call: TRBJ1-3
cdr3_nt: TGTGCCAGTAGTATGGGGGGCTCTGGAAACACCATATATTTT
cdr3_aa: CASSMGGSGNTIYF

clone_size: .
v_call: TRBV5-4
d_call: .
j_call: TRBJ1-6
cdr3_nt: TGTGCCAGCAGCTTGACTCCCACAGGTAGTTCACCCCTCCACTTT
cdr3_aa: CASSLTPTGSSPLHF

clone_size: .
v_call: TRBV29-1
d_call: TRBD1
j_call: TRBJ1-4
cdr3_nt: TGCAGCGTTCTGGGACAGAGTGCAACTAATGAAAAACTGTTTTTT
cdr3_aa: CSVLGQSATNEKLFF

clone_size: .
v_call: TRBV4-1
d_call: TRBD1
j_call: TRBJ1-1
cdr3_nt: TGCGCCAGCAGCCAAGATGTCGCAGGGGGCGGAGGGAACACTGAAGCTTTCTTT
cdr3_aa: CASSQDVAGGGGNTEAFF